The rows below give T cell receptor beta chains drawn from one sample of a study of cytomegalovirus exposure and HLA in healthy donors. The repertoire was sequenced with immunoSEQ multiplex PCR; TCRdb's copy has only in-frame clones and lacks some. The sample lists about 140,000 clones; 76% were seen once. The sequencing input was PBMCs. The receptors originated from a male donor in good health and CMV-seronegative. Each CDR3 is given with its conserved first and last residue. A D gene is named only where the DNA matches it firmly. Not every row has a clone size; where given, it reads once, few, many or a size class.

D	length	V	J	size	CDR3	DNA
.	14	TRBV18	TRBJ1-1	.	CASSRGLMNTEAFF	TGTGCCAGCTCACGGGGACTGATGAACACTGAAGCTTTCTTT
TRBD1	16	TRBV5-1	TRBJ1-1	.	CASSKGQGALNTEAFF	TGCGCCAGCAGCAAAGGACAGGGGGCTTTGAACACTGAAGCTTTCTTT
.	13	TRBV7-2	TRBJ2-7	.	CASSFRDIYEQYF	TGTGCCAGCAGCTTCCGGGACATTTACGAGCAGTACTTC
.	14	TRBV7-3	TRBJ2-7	.	CASSIGAGMYEQYF	TGTGCCAGCAGCATCGGTGCAGGGATGTACGAGCAGTACTTC
TRBD1	17	TRBV9	TRBJ2-6	few	CASSVGTGGTGANVLTF	TGTGCCAGCAGCGTAGGGACAGGGGGGACTGGGGCCAACGTCCTGACTTTC
TRBD1	12	TRBV2	TRBJ1-2	.	CASRDRGGGYTF	TGTGCCAGCAGGGACAGGGGAGGCGGCTACACCTTC
.	14	TRBV25-1	TRBJ1-4	.	CASAPGSQREKLFF	TGTGCCAGCGCACCGGGATCCCAGAGGGAAAAACTGTTTTTT
TRBD1	14	TRBV5-6	TRBJ1-4	.	CASKRTGEGEKLFF	TGTGCCAGCAAGAGGACAGGGGAGGGTGAAAAACTGTTTTTT
TRBD1	16	TRBV30	TRBJ1-5	few	CAWSLRGRWDNQPQHF	TGTGCCTGGTCTCTCAGGGGGCGGTGGGACAATCAGCCCCAGCATTTT
TRBD2	16	TRBV15	TRBJ2-3	.	CATSRRTSGRTDTQYF	TGTGCCACCAGCCGCAGGACTAGCGGTCGCACAGATACGCAGTATTTT
TRBD1	16	TRBV7-8	TRBJ1-6	few	CASRLRRTGLDSPLHF	TGTGCCAGCAGACTGAGGAGGACAGGGCTGGATTCACCCCTCCACTTT
.	13	TRBV10-3	TRBJ2-7	.	CAISESEGYEQYF	TGTGCCATCAGTGAGTCAGAGGGCTACGAGCAGTACTTC
.	10	TRBV6-5	TRBJ2-7	.	CASRGDKQYF	TGTGCCAGCAGAGGGGACAAGCAGTACTTC
.	16	TRBV2	TRBJ1-3	.	CASSPLSPRSGNTIYF	TGTGCCAGCAGTCCCCTTAGTCCCCGCTCTGGAAACACCATATATTTT
.	14	TRBV19	TRBJ1-1	.	CASSIGLPGVEAFF	TGTGCCAGTAGTATTGGTCTCCCGGGAGTTGAAGCTTTCTTT
TRBD2	16	TRBV5-5	TRBJ2-5	.	CASSYPGLAVQETQYF	TGTGCCAGCAGCTACCCCGGACTAGCGGTCCAAGAGACCCAGTACTTC
TRBD2	17	TRBV19	TRBJ2-3	.	CASSISRAGGTTDTQYF	TGTGCCAGTAGTATAAGTCGAGCGGGAGGAACCACAGATACGCAGTATTTT
TRBD2	16	TRBV5-5	TRBJ2-1	.	CASSGTSGAPPNEQFF	TGTGCCAGCAGCGGGACTAGCGGGGCCCCCCCTAATGAGCAGTTCTTC
.	14	TRBV5-4	TRBJ2-7	few	CASSLAGEGYEQYF	TGTGCCAGCAGCTTGGCAGGGGAAGGCTACGAGCAGTACTTC
TRBD2	21	TRBV5-1	TRBJ2-1	.	CASSRGLAGDIWDPTSGEQFF	TGCGCCAGCAGCAGAGGACTAGCGGGTGACATCTGGGACCCCACCTCGGGTGAGCAGTTCTTC
.	15	TRBV10-3	TRBJ1-3	.	CAIRPGDLGGNTIYF	TGTGCCATCAGGCCCGGGGACTTAGGTGGAAACACCATATATTTT
TRBD2	17	TRBV7-6	TRBJ2-3	few	CASSLLAGVIRTDTQYF	TGTGCCAGCAGCTTACTAGCGGGAGTAATCCGCACAGATACGCAGTATTTT
.	14	TRBV6-6	TRBJ1-3	.	CATTEGTGIYTIYF	TGTGCCACCACCGAGGGAACAGGGATTTACACCATATATTTT
.	13	TRBV19	TRBJ1-2	few	CASSISGAGGYTF	TGTGCCAGTAGTATCTCAGGGGCAGGAGGCTACACCTTC
TRBD1	15	TRBV6-5	TRBJ1-1	.	CASSYRGRKGTEAFF	TGTGCCAGCAGTTATAGGGGGCGCAAGGGGACTGAAGCTTTCTTT
.	14	TRBV2	TRBJ1-5	.	CASSPARINQPQHF	TGTGCCAGCAGTCCCGCCAGGATCAATCAGCCCCAGCATTTT
.	12	TRBV2	TRBJ2-2	.	CASRTDTGELFF	TGTGCCAGCAGGACAGACACCGGGGAGCTGTTTTTT
.	13	TRBV27	TRBJ2-7	.	CASSLSIPYEQYF	TGTGCCAGCAGTTTGAGCATTCCCTACGAGCAGTACTTC
.	13	TRBV7-9	TRBJ1-4	few	CASSPVSDEKLFF	TGTGCCAGCAGCCCTGTGAGTGATGAAAAACTGTTTTTT
.	16	TRBV28	TRBJ2-1	.	CASSAPTANSYNEQFF	TGTGCCAGCAGTGCCCCGACAGCTAACTCCTACAATGAGCAGTTCTTC
.	16	TRBV25-1	TRBJ2-1	.	CASSEVDSISYNEQFF	TGTGCCAGCAGTGAGGTAGACTCTATCTCCTACAATGAGCAGTTCTTC
.	13	TRBV7-2	TRBJ2-1	.	CASSFWGEDEQFF	TGTGCCAGCAGCTTTTGGGGGGAGGATGAGCAGTTCTTC
.	15	TRBV6-1	TRBJ2-7	few	CASSDMNEGSYEQYF	TGTGCCAGCAGTGATATGAACGAGGGCTCCTACGAGCAGTACTTC
.	16	TRBV21-1	TRBJ2-7	.	CASIRQGAGNMIEQYF	TGTGCCAGCATTCGACAGGGGGCGGGCAACATGATCGAGCAGTACTTC
.	16	TRBV15	TRBJ1-4	once	CATSRDRGDSNEKLFF	TGTGCCACCAGCAGAGATCGCGGGGATTCTAATGAAAAACTGTTTTTT
.	12	TRBV19	TRBJ2-4	few	CARRLAKNIQYF	TGTGCCAGGAGACTAGCCAAAAACATTCAGTACTTC
.	14	TRBV10-3	TRBJ1-2	.	CAITAGQSNYGYTF	TGTGCCATCACCGCAGGCCAGTCTAACTATGGCTACACCTTC
.	13	TRBV18	TRBJ2-5	.	CASSPPGRETQYF	TGTGCCAGCTCACCACCGGGGCGCGAGACCCAGTACTTC
.	14	TRBV7-9	TRBJ1-6	.	CASREGTMGSPLHF	TGTGCCAGCAGGGAAGGGACAATGGGTTCACCCCTCCACTTT
TRBD2	17	TRBV4-1	TRBJ2-1	.	CASSRGTGTSGSDEQFF	TGCGCCAGCAGCCGAGGAACCGGGACTAGCGGGAGTGATGAGCAGTTCTTC